The rows below give T cell receptor beta chains drawn from one sample of a study of regulatory T cells in long-lasting Graves disease. One entry per CDR3 protein, called by TCRdb with MiXCR from the multiplex PCR reads. The data show approximately 440,000 distinct CDR3 sequences, 15% to 20% seen once. These data also formed part of another study, on T cells in Graves' hyperthyroidism and ophthalmopathy.

The source was peripheral blood mononuclear cells (PBMCs), collected at new diagnosis, from a patient treated with antithyroid drugs. The receptors derive from a man aged 35 to 55 with Graves disease. CDR3s include the opening cysteine and the closing phenylalanine or tryptophan. D genes are given only for firm matches. The size field is filled for only some rows; it gives once, few, many or a size class.

D	V	J	size	DNA	CDR3
TRBD2	TRBV19	TRBJ2-3	once	TGTGCCAGTAGTATAGTGACTAGCGGACTTAGCACAGATACGCAGTATTTT	CASSIVTSGLSTDTQYF
TRBD1	TRBV6-2/TRBV6-3	TRBJ2-2	few	TGTGCCAGCACGAGACAGGGGGGTAGCCTGGTCACCGGGGAGCTGTTTTTT	CASTRQGGSLVTGELFF
TRBD2	TRBV7-3	TRBJ2-7	few	TGTGCCAGCAGCCCGATGGTAGCGGGAGTCTACGAGCAGTACTTC	CASSPMVAGVYEQYF
TRBD1	TRBV18	TRBJ2-2	-	TGTGCCAGCTCACCACGGACAGGGGCGAACACCGGGGAGCTGTTTTTT	CASSPRTGANTGELFF
TRBD2	TRBV10-2	TRBJ2-2	few	TGCGCCAGCAGTGAAACGAAAGGCGGGAGTCCCGGGGAGCTGTTTTTT	CASSETKGGSPGELFF
TRBD2	TRBV28	TRBJ2-1	-	TGTGCCAGCAGTCTAGCGGGAGGGATCAATGAGCGGTTCTTC	CASSLAGGINERFF
TRBD1	TRBV5-1	TRBJ2-2	few	TGCGCCAGCAGCCCTGACAGGGCGAACACCGGGGAGCTGTTTTTT	CASSPDRANTGELFF
-	TRBV6-2/TRBV6-3	TRBJ2-7	many	TGTGCCAGCAGTACCACCGAGGTCTACGAGCAGTACTTC	CASSTTEVYEQYF
TRBD1	TRBV19	TRBJ1-5	few	TGTGCCAGTAGTAGACAGGGGTCGGGCAATCAGCCCCAGCATTTT	CASSRQGSGNQPQHF
-	TRBV7-2	TRBJ1-1	-	TGTGCCAGCAGTTTTGATTCAGGGTCCACTGAAGCTTTCTTT	CASSFDSGSTEAFF
TRBD1	TRBV29-1	TRBJ2-2	few	TGCAGCGTTGGACAGGGGGACACCGGGGAGCTGTTTTTT	CSVGQGDTGELFF
TRBD1	TRBV5-1	TRBJ2-2	many	TGTGCCAGCAGCCAGGGACAGGGGAACACCGGGGAGCTGTTTTTT	CASSQGQGNTGELFF
-	TRBV6-1	TRBJ2-1	-	TGTGCCAGCAGTCTCATAGGGGGAGTCTACAATGAGCAGTTCTTC	CASSLIGGVYNEQFF
-	TRBV7-9	TRBJ2-5	many	TGTGCCAGCAGCTTCCTAGGGAGTGGAGAGACCCAGTACTTC	CASSFLGSGETQYF
-	TRBV14	TRBJ2-3	many	TGTGCCAGCAGCCAAAGATCCTACACAGATACGCAGTATTTT	CASSQRSYTDTQYF
-	TRBV5-1	TRBJ2-2	-	TGCGCCAGCAGCTTGGGGACAGCCTCGGACACCGGGGAGCTGTTTTTT	CASSLGTASDTGELFF
-	TRBV10-3	TRBJ2-3	-	TGTGCCACCACCGGGGGTTCTAGCACAGATACGCAGTATTTT	CATTGGSSTDTQYF
TRBD1	TRBV6-2/TRBV6-3	TRBJ2-5	many	TGTGCCAGCAGTAGAGGACAGGGTTATGAGACCCAGTACTTC	CASSRGQGYETQYF
-	TRBV28	TRBJ2-1	many	TGTGCCAGCAGTGGGACACCCCATTGGGATGAGCAGTTCTTC	CASSGTPHWDEQFF
TRBD2	TRBV27	TRBJ2-7	many	TGTGCCAGCAGTTTTATCGGGAGGTATTCCGAGCAGTACTTC	CASSFIGRYSEQYF
-	TRBV5-1	TRBJ2-5	few	TGCGCCAGCGGTCGGTTTCCGGGGGACGGGGAGACCCAGTACTTC	CASGRFPGDGETQYF
-	TRBV5-1	TRBJ2-5	many	TGCGCCAGCAGCTCATGGGGGAATAGAGGAGAGACCCAGTACTTC	CASSSWGNRGETQYF
TRBD2	TRBV27	TRBJ2-7	many	TGTGCCAGCAGTTTAAACGCGGGAGGGCCTTACGAGCAGTACTTC	CASSLNAGGPYEQYF
TRBD1	TRBV10-3	TRBJ2-1	-	TGTGCCATCAGTGAGTCGGGACAGGTGCCTGAGCAGTTCTTC	CAISESGQVPEQFF
-	TRBV12-3/TRBV12-4	TRBJ1-5	-	TGTGCCAGCAGTTCTTGGGCGGTTAATCAGCCCCAGCATTTT	CASSSWAVNQPQHF
-	TRBV9	TRBJ1-1	-	TGTGCCAGCAGTCCGCGGCGCGCTTTCTTT	CASSPRRAFF
TRBD1	TRBV24-1	TRBJ2-2	-	TGTGCCACCAGTGCCCACTCACAGGGGGCGACCGGGGAGCTGTTTTTT	CATSAHSQGATGELFF
-	TRBV18	TRBJ1-4	many	TGTGCCAGCTCACCACTTGTCGAGACAACAAAACTGTTTTTT	CASSPLVETTKLFF
TRBD2	TRBV2	TRBJ2-7	few	TGTGCCAGCGAAGGTGCTAGCGGAAACTCCTACGAGCAGTACTTC	CASEGASGNSYEQYF
-	TRBV5-1	TRBJ2-7	-	TGCGCCAGCAGCTTGGCCACGACAGACTACGAGCAGTACTTC	CASSLATTDYEQYF
TRBD2	TRBV7-3	TRBJ2-3	-	TGTGCCAGCAGCTTAGCCGGGACTAGCGGTCCAGATACGCAGTATTTT	CASSLAGTSGPDTQYF
-	TRBV7-9	TRBJ2-6	many	TGTGCCAGCAGCGACGGAGGATCTGGGGCCAACGTCCTGACTTTC	CASSDGGSGANVLTF